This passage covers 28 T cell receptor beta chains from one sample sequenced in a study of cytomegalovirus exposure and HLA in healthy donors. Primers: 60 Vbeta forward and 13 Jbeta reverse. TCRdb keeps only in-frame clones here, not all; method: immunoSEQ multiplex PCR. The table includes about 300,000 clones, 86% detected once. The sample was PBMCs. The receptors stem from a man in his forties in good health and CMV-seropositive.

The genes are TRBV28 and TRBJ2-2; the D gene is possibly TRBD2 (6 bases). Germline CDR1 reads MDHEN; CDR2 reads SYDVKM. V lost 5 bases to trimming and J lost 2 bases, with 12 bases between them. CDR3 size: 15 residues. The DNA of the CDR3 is TGTGCCAGCAGTGGGGCGGGGTCAAACACCGGGGAGCTGTTTTTT. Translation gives CASSGAGSNTGELFF.

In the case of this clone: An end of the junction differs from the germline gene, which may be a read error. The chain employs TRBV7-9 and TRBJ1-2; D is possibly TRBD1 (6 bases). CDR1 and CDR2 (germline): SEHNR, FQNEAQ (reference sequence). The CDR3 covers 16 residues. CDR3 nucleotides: TGTTCCAGCAGCTTGACAGGCGTACCACCGACGGAGGGCTACACCTTC. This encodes CSSSLTGVPPTEGYTF.

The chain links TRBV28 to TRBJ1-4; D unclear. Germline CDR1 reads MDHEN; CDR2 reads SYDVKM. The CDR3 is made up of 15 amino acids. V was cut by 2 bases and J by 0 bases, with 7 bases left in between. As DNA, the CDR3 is TGTGCCAGCAGTTTAATTCAGGCAACTAATGAAAAACTGTTTTTT. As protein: CASSLIQATNEKLFF.

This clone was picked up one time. Here the CDR3 DNA reads TGTGCCAGCAGCTTAAACAGGGGTGACTATGGCTACACCTTC. This translates into CASSLNRGDYGYTF. The gene calls are TRBV7-2 and TRBJ1-2; 7 bases are a match to TRBD1. The CDR3 extends over 14 amino acids. Germline lookup yields CDR1 SGHTA and CDR2 FQGNSA. Trimming cost V 2 bases and J 3 bases; bases outside gene matches: 3.

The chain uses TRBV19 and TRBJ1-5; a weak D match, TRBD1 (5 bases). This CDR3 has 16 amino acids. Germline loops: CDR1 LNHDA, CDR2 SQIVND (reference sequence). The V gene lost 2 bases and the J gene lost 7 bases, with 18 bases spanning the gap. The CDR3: CASSISGGGPLQPQHF. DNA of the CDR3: TGTGCCAGTAGTATATCGGGGGGGGGACCTTTACAGCCCCAGCATTTT.

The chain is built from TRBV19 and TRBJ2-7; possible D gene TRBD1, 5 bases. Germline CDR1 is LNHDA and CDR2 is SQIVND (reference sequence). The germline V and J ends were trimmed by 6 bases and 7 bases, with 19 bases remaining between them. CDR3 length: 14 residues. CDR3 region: CASSGLGRAEEQYF. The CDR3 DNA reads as TGTGCCAGTAGCGGGTTGGGCAGGGCTGAGGAGCAGTACTTC.

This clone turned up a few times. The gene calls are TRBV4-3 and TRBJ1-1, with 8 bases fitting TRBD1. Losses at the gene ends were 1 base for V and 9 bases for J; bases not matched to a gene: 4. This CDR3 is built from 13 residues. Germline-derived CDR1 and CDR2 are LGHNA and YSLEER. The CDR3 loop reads CASSQVQGVKAFF. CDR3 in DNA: TGCGCCAGCAGCCAAGTACAGGGGGTTAAAGCTTTCTTT.

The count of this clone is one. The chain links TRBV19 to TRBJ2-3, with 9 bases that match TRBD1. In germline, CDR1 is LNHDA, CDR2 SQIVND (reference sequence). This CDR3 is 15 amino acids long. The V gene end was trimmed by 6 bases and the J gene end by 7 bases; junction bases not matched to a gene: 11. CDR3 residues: CASRTGTGNIYTQYF. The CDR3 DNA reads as TGTGCCAGTAGAACCGGGACAGGGAATATTTATACGCAGTATTTT. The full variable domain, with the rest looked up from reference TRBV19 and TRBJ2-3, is DGGITQSPKYLFRKEGQNVTLSCEQNLNHDAMYWYRQDPGQGLRLIYYSQIVNDFQKGDIAEGYSVSREKKESFPLTVTSAQKNPTAFYLCASRTGTGNIYTQYFGPGTRLTVL.

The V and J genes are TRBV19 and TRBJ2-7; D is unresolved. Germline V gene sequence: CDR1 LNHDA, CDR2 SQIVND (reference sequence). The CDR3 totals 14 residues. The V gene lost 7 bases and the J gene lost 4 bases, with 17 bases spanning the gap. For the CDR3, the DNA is TGTGCCAGTAAGGTGGAGACGGCGTCTTACGAGCAGTACTTC. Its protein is CASKVETASYEQYF.

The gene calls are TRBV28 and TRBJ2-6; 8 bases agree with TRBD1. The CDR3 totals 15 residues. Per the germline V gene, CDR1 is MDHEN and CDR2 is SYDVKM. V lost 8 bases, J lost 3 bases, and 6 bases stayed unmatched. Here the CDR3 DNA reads TGTGCCAGCGGAAAACAGGGGGATGGGGCCAACGTCCTGACTTTC. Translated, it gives CASGKQGDGANVLTF.

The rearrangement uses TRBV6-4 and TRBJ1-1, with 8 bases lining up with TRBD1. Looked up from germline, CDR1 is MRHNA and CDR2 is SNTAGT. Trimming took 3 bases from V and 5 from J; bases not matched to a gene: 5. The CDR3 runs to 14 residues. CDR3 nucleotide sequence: TGTGCCAGCAGTGAGCAAACAGGGGGGACTGAAGCTTTCTTT. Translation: CASSEQTGGTEAFF.

CDR3 sequence reads: CASSLTLGGNEQFF. DNA for the CDR3: TGTGCCAGCAGCTTAACTTTAGGGGGCAATGAGCAGTTCTTC. V and J are TRBV7-8 and TRBJ2-1; tentatively, D is TRBD1 (6 bases). From germline, CDR1 is SGHVS and CDR2 FQNEAQ. The CDR3 is made up of 14 amino acids. Trimming stripped 2 bases from V and 6 bases from J, with 11 bases between.

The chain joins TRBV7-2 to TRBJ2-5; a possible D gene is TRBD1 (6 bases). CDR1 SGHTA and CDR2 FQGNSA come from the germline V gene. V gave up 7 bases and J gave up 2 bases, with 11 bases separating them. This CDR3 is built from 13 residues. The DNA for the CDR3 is TGTGCCAGCACCCGACAGGAGCAAGAGACCCAGTACTTC. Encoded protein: CASTRQEQETQYF.

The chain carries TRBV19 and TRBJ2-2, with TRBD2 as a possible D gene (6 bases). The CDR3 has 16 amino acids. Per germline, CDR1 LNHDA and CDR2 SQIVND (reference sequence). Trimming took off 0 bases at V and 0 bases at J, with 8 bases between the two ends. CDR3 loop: CASSIDLATNTGELFF. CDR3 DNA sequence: TGTGCCAGTAGTATAGATCTAGCGACGAACACCGGGGAGCTGTTTTTT.

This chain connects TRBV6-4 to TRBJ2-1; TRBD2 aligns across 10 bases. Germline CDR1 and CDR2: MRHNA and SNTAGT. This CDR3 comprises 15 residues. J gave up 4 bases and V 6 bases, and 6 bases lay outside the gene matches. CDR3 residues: CASSEAGGTYNEQFF. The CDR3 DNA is TGTGCCAGCAGCGAAGCGGGAGGGACTTACAATGAGCAGTTCTTC.

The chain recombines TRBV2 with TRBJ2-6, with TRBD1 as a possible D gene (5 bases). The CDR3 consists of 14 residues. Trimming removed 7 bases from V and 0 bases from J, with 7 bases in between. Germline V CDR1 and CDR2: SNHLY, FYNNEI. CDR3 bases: TGTGCCAGCACGACAGACTCTGGGGCCAACGTCCTGACTTTC. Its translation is CASTTDSGANVLTF.

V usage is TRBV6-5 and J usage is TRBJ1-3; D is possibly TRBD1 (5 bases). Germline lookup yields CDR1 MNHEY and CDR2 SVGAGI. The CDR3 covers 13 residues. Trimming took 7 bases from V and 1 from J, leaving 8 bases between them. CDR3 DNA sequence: TGTGCCAGCACGGGACTTTCTGGAAACACCATATATTTT. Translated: CASTGLSGNTIYF.

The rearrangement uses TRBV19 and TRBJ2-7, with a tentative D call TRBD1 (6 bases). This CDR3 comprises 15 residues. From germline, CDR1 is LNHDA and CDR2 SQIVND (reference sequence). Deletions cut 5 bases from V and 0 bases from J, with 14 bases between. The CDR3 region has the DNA TGTGCCAGTAGTCTGGACAGTCTTGGCTCCTACGAGCAGTACTTC. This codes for CASSLDSLGSYEQYF.

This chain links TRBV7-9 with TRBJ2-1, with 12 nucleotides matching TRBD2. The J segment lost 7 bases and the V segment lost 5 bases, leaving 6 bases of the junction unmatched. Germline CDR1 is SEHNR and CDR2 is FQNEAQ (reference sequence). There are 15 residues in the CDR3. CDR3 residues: CASSELAGGRNEQFF. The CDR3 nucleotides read TGTGCCAGCAGCGAACTAGCGGGAGGCCGGAATGAGCAGTTCTTC.

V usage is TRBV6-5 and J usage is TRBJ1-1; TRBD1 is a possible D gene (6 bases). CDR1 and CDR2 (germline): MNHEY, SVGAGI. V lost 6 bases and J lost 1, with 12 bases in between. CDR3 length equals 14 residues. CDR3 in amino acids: CASRGTGTNTEAFF. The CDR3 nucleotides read TGTGCCAGCAGGGGAACAGGGACGAACACTGAAGCTTTCTTT.

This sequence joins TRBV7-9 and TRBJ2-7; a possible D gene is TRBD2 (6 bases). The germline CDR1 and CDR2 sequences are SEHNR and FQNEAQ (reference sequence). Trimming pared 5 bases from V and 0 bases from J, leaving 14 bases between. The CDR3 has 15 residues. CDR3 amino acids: CASSPPGGGSYEQYF. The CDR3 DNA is TGTGCCAGCAGCCCCCCCGGGGGAGGCTCCTACGAGCAGTACTTC.

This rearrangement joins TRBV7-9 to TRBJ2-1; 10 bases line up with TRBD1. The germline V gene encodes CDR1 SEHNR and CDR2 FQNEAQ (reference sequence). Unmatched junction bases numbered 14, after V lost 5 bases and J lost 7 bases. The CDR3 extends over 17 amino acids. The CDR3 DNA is TGTGCCAGCAGCCCCGATTTGACGGGACAGGGGCCAAATGAGCAGTTCTTC. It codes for CASSPDLTGQGPNEQFF.

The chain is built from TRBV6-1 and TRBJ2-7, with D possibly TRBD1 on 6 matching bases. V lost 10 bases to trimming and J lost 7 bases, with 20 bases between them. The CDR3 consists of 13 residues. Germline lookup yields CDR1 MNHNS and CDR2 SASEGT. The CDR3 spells CATALYRAGEQYF. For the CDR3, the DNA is TGTGCCACCGCACTCTACAGGGCCGGGGAGCAGTACTTC.

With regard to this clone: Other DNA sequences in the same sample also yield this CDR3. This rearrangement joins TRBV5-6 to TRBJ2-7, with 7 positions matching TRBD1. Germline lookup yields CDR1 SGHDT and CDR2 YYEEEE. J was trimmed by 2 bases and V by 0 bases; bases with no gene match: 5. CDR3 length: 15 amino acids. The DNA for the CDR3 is TGTGCCAGCAGCTTGGGACAGGGTAGGGCCTACGAGCAGTACTTC. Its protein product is CASSLGQGRAYEQYF.

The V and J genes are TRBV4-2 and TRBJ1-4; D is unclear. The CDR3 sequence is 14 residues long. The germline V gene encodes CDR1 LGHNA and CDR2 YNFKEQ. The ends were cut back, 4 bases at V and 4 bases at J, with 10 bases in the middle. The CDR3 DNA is TGTGCCAGCAGCCCGGAGCAGCTTAATGAAAAACTGTTTTTT. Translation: CASSPEQLNEKLFF.

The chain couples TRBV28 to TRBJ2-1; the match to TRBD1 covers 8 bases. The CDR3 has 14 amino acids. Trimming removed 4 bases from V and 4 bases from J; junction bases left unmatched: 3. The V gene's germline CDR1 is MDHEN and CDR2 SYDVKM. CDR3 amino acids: CASSSGDRYNEQFF. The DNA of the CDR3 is TGTGCCAGCAGTTCGGGGGACAGGTACAATGAGCAGTTCTTC.

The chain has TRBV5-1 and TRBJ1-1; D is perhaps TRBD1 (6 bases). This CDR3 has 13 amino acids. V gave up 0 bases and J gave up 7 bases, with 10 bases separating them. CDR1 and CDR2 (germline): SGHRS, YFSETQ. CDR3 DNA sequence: TGCGCCAGCAGCTTGGCAGGGGACCGTGAAGCTTTCTTT. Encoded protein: CASSLAGDREAFF.

The DNA for the CDR3 is TGTGCCAGTAGTACCCAGGGTAGACACGATGGCTACACCTTC. Protein product: CASSTQGRHDGYTF. The rearrangement uses TRBV19 and TRBJ1-2; D perhaps matches TRBD1 (5 bases). CDR3 size: 14 residues. V lost 4 bases and J 6 bases, leaving 15 bases between the germline ends. Germline loops: CDR1 LNHDA, CDR2 SQIVND (reference sequence).